These 24 T cell receptor beta chains share one sample of origin, sequenced in a study of blood T cell repertoires in COVID-19. The table came from immunoSEQ multiplex PCR; TCRdb's copy has only in-frame clones and leaves some out. The sample records roughly 430,000 clones, 88% being singletons. The sequencing sample was made of PBMCs or T cells enriched from blood (not recorded which). The receptors derive from a woman aged 40 to 50 with acute COVID-19.

This chain connects TRBV7-8 to TRBJ2-3, with 7 bases lining up with TRBD2. CDR1 and CDR2 (germline): SGHVS, FQNEAQ. V trimming: 0 bases; J trimming: 1 base; junction bases outside the gene matches: 1. The CDR3 is made up of 15 amino acids. As DNA, the CDR3 is TGTGCCAGCAGCTTAGCTGGGAGGGGCACAGATACGCAGTATTTT. Amino acid sequence: CASSLAGRGTDTQYF. The full variable domain, completed using reference TRBV7-8 and TRBJ2-3, is GAGVSQSPRYKVAKRGQDVALRCDPISGHVSLFWYQQALGQGPEFLTYFQNEAQLDKSGLPSDRFFAERPEGSVSTLKIQRTQQEDSAVYLCASSLAGRGTDTQYFGPGTRLTVL.

The chain uses TRBV28 and TRBJ2-7, with TRBD2 identical over 7 bases. CDR1 and CDR2 (germline): MDHEN, SYDVKM. CDR3 size: 17 residues. V trimming: 6 bases; J trimming: 6 bases; junction bases outside the gene matches: 20. Written as DNA, the CDR3 is TGTGCCAGCAGCCGACCTCCTATAGGGAGGGGACGGGCCGAGCAGTACTTC. Translated, it gives CASSRPPIGRGRAEQYF.

The CDR3 nucleotides read TGCGCCAGCAGAGAGTGGAGGCGTACAGGGCAAGTGAACACTGAAGCTTTCTTT. Translating gives CASREWRRTGQVNTEAFF. The chain links TRBV4-1 to TRBJ1-1; D possibly corresponds to TRBD1 (6 bases). There are 18 residues in the CDR3. The V gene's germline CDR1 is MGHRA and CDR2 YSYEKL. Trimming stripped 6 bases from V and 0 bases from J, with 23 bases between.

The chain recombines TRBV25-1 with TRBJ2-7; D remains unclear. The germline V gene encodes CDR1 MGHDK and CDR2 SYGVNS. This CDR3 comprises 13 residues. V lost 3 bases, J lost 2 bases, and 8 bases lay in between. This chain's CDR3 is CASSDLGPYEQYF. The CDR3 region has the DNA TGTGCCAGCAGTGATCTGGGCCCCTACGAGCAGTACTTC.

The chain recombines TRBV29-1 with TRBJ1-3, with D hard to call. The CDR3 length is 13 residues. Deletions cut 6 bases from V and 1 base from J, with 10 bases between. Germline loops: CDR1 SQVTM, CDR2 ANQGSEA. For the CDR3, the DNA is TGCAGCGTGGCGCCAGGATCTGGAAACACCATATATTTT. Protein sequence: CSVAPGSGNTIYF.

The rearrangement uses TRBV5-1 and TRBJ1-1; D not resolved. The germline V gene encodes CDR1 SGHRS and CDR2 YFSETQ. Trimming shortened V by 5 bases and J by 0 bases, and 14 bases separated the two germline ends. This CDR3 is 15 amino acids long. Written as DNA, the CDR3 is TGCGCCAGCAGTATTCTTGGGCAGATGAACACTGAAGCTTTCTTT. This encodes CASSILGQMNTEAFF.

This clone has only a few counts. The chain is built from TRBV4-1 and TRBJ1-2, with TRBD1 matching over 8 bases. Germline V lookup: CDR1 MGHRA, CDR2 YSYEKL. Unmatched junction bases numbered 10, after V lost 2 bases and J lost 5 bases. This CDR3 contains 16 residues. CDR3 bases: TGCGCCAGCAGCCAACCAGGGACAGGCGGAAGGTATGGCTACACCTTC. Its translation is CASSQPGTGGRYGYTF.

V and J are TRBV7-2 and TRBJ1-1, with D possibly TRBD1 on 5 matching bases. Trimming took 3 bases from V and 3 from J, leaving 11 bases between them. This CDR3 spans 14 amino acids. The germline V gene has CDR1 SGHTA and CDR2 FQGNSA. The CDR3 DNA is TGTGCCAGCAGCTTGGAACGGGGGTACACTGAAGCTTTCTTT. This gives the protein CASSLERGYTEAFF.

The CDR3 here is CSGRVTNTEAFF. CDR3 sequence (DNA): TGCAGCGGGAGGGTTACGAACACTGAAGCTTTCTTT. The chain combines TRBV29-1 with TRBJ1-1; no reliable D call. This CDR3 contains 12 residues. Per germline, CDR1 SQVTM and CDR2 ANQGSEA. The V end was cut by 7 bases, the J end by 1 base, with 10 bases between.

In its sample, this clone was seen many times. This sequence joins TRBV7-6 and TRBJ2-3; 10 bases align to TRBD2. In germline, CDR1 is SGHVS, CDR2 FNYEAQ. The CDR3 runs to 17 residues. The V and J ends lost 5 bases and 2 bases, in that order; junction bases with no gene match: 10. The CDR3 loop reads CASSPDLAGGYTDTQYF. The CDR3 coding sequence is TGTGCCAGCAGCCCCGACTTAGCGGGGGGATACACAGATACGCAGTATTTT.

V and J are TRBV30 and TRBJ1-2; 8 bases line up with TRBD1. Trimming at V came to 4 bases and at J to 4 bases, leaving 8 bases not matched to a gene. The germline gives CDR1 GTSNPN, CDR2 SVGIG (reference sequence). The CDR3 is 14 residues long. The CDR3 loop reads CAWNNPGGGYGYTF. As DNA, the CDR3 is TGTGCCTGGAATAACCCAGGGGGCGGCTATGGCTACACCTTC.

This chain connects TRBV27 to TRBJ2-1; D is unresolved. CDR1 and CDR2 (germline): MNHEY, SMNVEV (reference sequence). V gave up 5 bases and J gave up 2 bases, with 13 bases separating them. There are 15 residues in the CDR3. The CDR3 protein is CASSGSLSPYNEQFF. As DNA, the CDR3 is TGTGCCAGCAGTGGTTCTTTAAGCCCCTACAATGAGCAGTTCTTC.

For this clone: Other DNA sequences from this sample encode an identical CDR3 as well. The V call is TRBV11-2, the J call TRBJ2-3, with TRBD2 as a possible D gene (6 bases). Trimming cost V 1 base and J 6 bases, with 11 bases left between them. Germline V gives CDR1 SGHAT, CDR2 FQNNGV. The length of the CDR3 is 14 residues. The CDR3 region has the DNA TGTGCCAGCAGCTTAGGGACCCGGGGGGATACGCAGTATTTT. This translates into CASSLGTRGDTQYF.

The rearrangement uses TRBV4-1 and TRBJ2-2, with 11 nucleotides matching TRBD2. The CDR3 runs 16 residues. Trimming at V came to 5 bases and at J to 1 base, leaving 3 bases not matched to a gene. Germline CDR1 is MGHRA and CDR2 is YSYEKL. CDR3 protein: CASSMGTSGNTGELFF. The DNA of the CDR3 is TGCGCCAGCAGCATGGGGACTAGCGGGAACACCGGGGAGCTGTTTTTT.

This clone was seen just once. The rearrangement joins TRBV5-4 to TRBJ2-1, with 13 bases identical to TRBD2. The germline gives CDR1 SGHNT, CDR2 YYREEE (reference sequence). The CDR3 has 19 residues. The trim removed 3 bases at V and 1 base at J, leaving 10 bases unmatched. CDR3 in DNA: TGTGCCAGCAGCTCCGCGCCCGGGACTAGCGGGGCTTCCTACAATGAGCAGTTCTTC. Protein product: CASSSAPGTSGASYNEQFF. Full variable domain (outside the CDR3, taken from reference TRBV5-4 and TRBJ2-1): ETGVTQSPTHLIKTRGQQVTLRCSSQSGHNTVSWYQQALGQGPQFIFQYYREEENGRGNFPPRFSGLQFPNYSSELNVNALELDDSALYLCASSSAPGTSGASYNEQFFGPGTRLTVL.

As DNA, the CDR3 is TGTGCCAGCAGCTTAGGCGGGACTGCTAATGAAAAACTGTTTTTT. This codes for CASSLGGTANEKLFF. This sequence joins TRBV7-9 and TRBJ1-4; weak D call: TRBD1 (5 bases). Germline CDR1 is SEHNR and CDR2 is FQNEAQ (reference sequence). V lost 1 base and J 3 bases, leaving 9 bases between the germline ends. This CDR3 comprises 15 residues.

The CDR3 spells CASSMRLSNYGYTF. The DNA for the CDR3 is TGCGCCAGCTCGATGAGGCTTTCGAACTATGGCTACACCTTC. V and J are TRBV10-2 and TRBJ1-2; D unresolved. The V end was cut by 8 bases, the J end by 2 bases, with 15 bases between. The CDR3 consists of 14 residues. Germline assignment: CDR1 WSHSY and CDR2 SAAADI.

The table lists this clone with a few counts. The chain employs TRBV2 and TRBJ1-6; 10 nucleotides align to TRBD1. With 2 bases clipped from V and 9 bases from J, the junction kept 1 base outside the gene matches. The length of the CDR3 is 14 residues. The germline V gene encodes CDR1 SNHLY and CDR2 FYNNEI. The CDR3 coding sequence is TGTGCCAGCAGTGAAAGGACAGGGGGTTCACCCCTCCACTTT. Its protein is CASSERTGGSPLHF.

J is TRBJ1-5 and V is TRBV19; perhaps TRBD1 as D (6 bases). The CDR3 consists of 17 residues. The V end was cut by 4 bases, the J end by 2 bases, with 18 bases between. Germline values: CDR1 LNHDA, CDR2 SQIVND (reference sequence). CDR3 loop: CASSTQGTTRGNQPQHF. The CDR3, as DNA: TGTGCCAGTAGTACGCAGGGGACTACGCGGGGCAATCAGCCCCAGCATTTT.

The rearrangement joins TRBV18 to TRBJ2-1; no definite D call. Trimming took off 0 bases at V and 2 bases at J, with 8 bases between the two ends. The CDR3 loop spans 15 amino acids. CDR1 is KGHSH, CDR2 LQKENI, per germline. The CDR3, as DNA: TGTGCCAGCTCACCACCGTCACTCACCTACAATGAGCAGTTCTTC. Protein product: CASSPPSLTYNEQFF.

V usage is TRBV5-1 and J usage is TRBJ2-7; 11 nucleotides match TRBD1. CDR3 length equals 14 residues. CDR1 is SGHRS and CDR2 is YFSETQ in the germline V gene. The junction had 2 bases not matched to a gene; V was cut back by 3 bases and J by 3 bases. Written as DNA, the CDR3 is TGCGCCAGCAGCTGGGGACAGGGGGACTACGAGCAGTACTTC. It specifies CASSWGQGDYEQYF.

The chain combines TRBV15 with TRBJ1-2, with TRBD1 as a possible D gene (5 bases). Germline assignment: CDR1 LNHNV and CDR2 YYDKDF (reference sequence). V lost 5 bases to trimming and J lost 4 bases, with 14 bases between them. This CDR3 region has 14 residues. The CDR3 coding sequence is TGTGCCACCAGCGGCGAGGAGGGGCTCTATGGCTACACCTTC. Translated, it gives CATSGEEGLYGYTF.

The chain employs TRBV24-1 and TRBJ1-2; D unclear. The CDR3 consists of 14 residues. Germline CDR1 is KGHDR and CDR2 is SFDVKD. Deletions cut 2 bases from V and 8 bases from J, with 14 bases between. CDR3 DNA sequence: TGTGCCACCAGTGATTCTGGGAGGACGTTCGGCTACACCTTC. Protein sequence: CATSDSGRTFGYTF.

The CDR3 is CAISGGPTGLAGLYEQYF. The CDR3 DNA follows: TGTGCCATCAGTGGCGGGCCAACAGGACTAGCGGGACTGTACGAGCAGTACTTC. The rearrangement joins TRBV10-3 to TRBJ2-7, with TRBD2 matching 12 bases. CDR1 is ENHRY, CDR2 SYGVKD, per germline. Losses at the gene ends were 4 bases for V and 4 bases for J; bases not matched to a gene: 14. The length of the CDR3 is 18 residues.